This is a list of T cell receptor beta chains from one sample in a study of Ad26.COV2.S vaccination and SARS-CoV-2 variants. The repertoire was sequenced with immunoSEQ multiplex PCR; TCRdb's copy has only in-frame clones and lacks some. Here the sample spans about 460,000 clones, 70% to 90% being singletons. This sample comprised peripheral blood, obtained in a trial of Ad26.COV2.S vaccine versus placebo. The receptors shown here come from a person between 18 and 59 years old who received the Ad26.COV2.S COVID-19 vaccine or a placebo. Both conserved end residues are part of each CDR3. The order of the fields is clone size, V gene, D gene, J gene, CDR3 DNA, CDR3 protein. A D gene is named only where the DNA matches it firmly. The size entry is marked missing in some rows and otherwise reads once, few, many or a size class.

clone size: .
V gene: TRBV9
D gene: TRBD1
J gene: TRBJ2-2
CDR3 DNA: TGTGCCAGCAGCGCCGGACCACAGGGGAGAGGAAAGGGGGAGCTGTTTTTT
CDR3 protein: CASSAGPQGRGKGELFF

clone size: once
V gene: TRBV5-8
D gene: .
J gene: TRBJ2-7
CDR3 DNA: TGTGCCAGCAGCTTGGGGGGACATCGAAGGAGGGAGCAGTACTTC
CDR3 protein: CASSLGGHRRREQYF

clone size: once
V gene: TRBV24-1
D gene: .
J gene: TRBJ2-1
CDR3 DNA: TGTGCCACCGCCGCGAGACAGGAGGCCGGGAGATCAATCGATGAGCAGTTCTTC
CDR3 protein: CATAARQEAGRSIDEQFF

clone size: .
V gene: TRBV3-1/TRBV3-2
D gene: .
J gene: TRBJ1-5
CDR3 DNA: TGTGCCAGCAGCCAAGATTTTGGCGGGAATCAGCCCCAGCATTTT
CDR3 protein: CASSQDFGGNQPQHF

clone size: once
V gene: TRBV19
D gene: .
J gene: TRBJ1-2
CDR3 DNA: TGTGCCAGTAGTACACAGGGCCCTAGCTATGGCTACACCTTC
CDR3 protein: CASSTQGPSYGYTF

clone size: .
V gene: TRBV11-1
D gene: .
J gene: TRBJ2-6
CDR3 DNA: TGTGCCAGCAGCTTAAGCCCGGGGGCCAACGTCCTGACTTTC
CDR3 protein: CASSLSPGANVLTF

clone size: .
V gene: TRBV3-1/TRBV3-2
D gene: TRBD1
J gene: TRBJ2-7
CDR3 DNA: TGTGCCAGCAGCCAAGAGGCACAGGGGGCAAAATACGAGCAGTACTTC
CDR3 protein: CASSQEAQGAKYEQYF

clone size: .
V gene: TRBV24-1
D gene: .
J gene: TRBJ2-1
CDR3 DNA: TGTGCCACCAGCCGCTCTGGGCAGTCCTACAATGAGCAGTTCTTC
CDR3 protein: CATSRSGQSYNEQFF

clone size: few
V gene: TRBV7-9
D gene: .
J gene: TRBJ1-1
CDR3 DNA: TGTGCCAGCAGCCCTAGGGGGAGGACCACTGAAGCTTTCTTT
CDR3 protein: CASSPRGRTTEAFF

clone size: .
V gene: TRBV15
D gene: .
J gene: TRBJ2-7
CDR3 DNA: TGTGCCACCAGCAGAGGCCCCGCGGGGCTGAACTACGAGCAGTACTTC
CDR3 protein: CATSRGPAGLNYEQYF

clone size: .
V gene: TRBV11-2
D gene: TRBD2
J gene: TRBJ2-7
CDR3 DNA: TGTGCCAGCAGCTCAATAGCGGGACTTACGCACGAGCAGTACTTC
CDR3 protein: CASSSIAGLTHEQYF

clone size: .
V gene: TRBV7-8
D gene: .
J gene: TRBJ1-2
CDR3 DNA: TGTGCCAGCAGCACACACCGGGACCGAAACTATGGCTACACCTTC
CDR3 protein: CASSTHRDRNYGYTF

clone size: few
V gene: TRBV4-1
D gene: TRBD2
J gene: TRBJ2-7
CDR3 DNA: TGCGCCAGCAGCCACCCCAAACGGGGGGGCTCCTACGAGCAGTACTTC
CDR3 protein: CASSHPKRGGSYEQYF

clone size: once
V gene: TRBV6-5
D gene: TRBD1
J gene: TRBJ2-7
CDR3 DNA: TGTGCCAGCAGGACAGGGAACTCCTACGAGCAGTACTTC
CDR3 protein: CASRTGNSYEQYF

clone size: .
V gene: TRBV7-3
D gene: .
J gene: TRBJ2-3
CDR3 DNA: TGTGCCAGCAGCCCGGCCTCTAGCACAGATACGCAGTATTTT
CDR3 protein: CASSPASSTDTQYF

clone size: .
V gene: TRBV21-1
D gene: .
J gene: TRBJ2-5
CDR3 DNA: TGTGCCAGCAGCAAAAGGGGCGCAGACAGCCCACAAGAGACCCAGTACTTC
CDR3 protein: CASSKRGADSPQETQYF

clone size: .
V gene: TRBV13
D gene: .
J gene: TRBJ2-3
CDR3 DNA: TGTGCCAGCAGCCCACGGACCCGACCAGATACGCAGTATTTT
CDR3 protein: CASSPRTRPDTQYF

clone size: .
V gene: TRBV27
D gene: .
J gene: TRBJ2-1
CDR3 DNA: TGTGCCAGCAGTCAACCTAGGGGGTCCCTCTACAATGAGCAGTTCTTC
CDR3 protein: CASSQPRGSLYNEQFF

clone size: .
V gene: TRBV28
D gene: .
J gene: TRBJ1-1
CDR3 DNA: TGTGCCAGCAGTCCACGAACCAAGGGTAAGAACACTGAAGCTTTCTTT
CDR3 protein: CASSPRTKGKNTEAFF

clone size: .
V gene: TRBV18
D gene: TRBD1
J gene: TRBJ2-6
CDR3 DNA: TGTGCCAGCTCACCGGTCGGACAGGGGGCTGGGGCCAACGTCCTGACTTTC
CDR3 protein: CASSPVGQGAGANVLTF

clone size: once
V gene: TRBV15
D gene: TRBD2
J gene: TRBJ2-1
CDR3 DNA: TGTGCCACCGGGACCGGGACTAGCATTACTGAGCAGTTCTTC
CDR3 protein: CATGTGTSITEQFF

clone size: .
V gene: TRBV19
D gene: .
J gene: TRBJ1-1
CDR3 DNA: TGTGCCAGTAGTCTCGTAGGGGGAGTGAACACTGAAGCTTTCTTT
CDR3 protein: CASSLVGGVNTEAFF

clone size: .
V gene: TRBV7-2
D gene: .
J gene: TRBJ2-7
CDR3 DNA: TGTGCCAGCAGCTTAGACAGGTCCTACGAGCAGTACTTC
CDR3 protein: CASSLDRSYEQYF

clone size: .
V gene: TRBV9
D gene: .
J gene: TRBJ1-6
CDR3 DNA: TGTGCCAGCAGCCTGCGACTATCCCTTTCACCCCTCCACTTT
CDR3 protein: CASSLRLSLSPLHF

clone size: .
V gene: TRBV7-9
D gene: TRBD1
J gene: TRBJ2-3
CDR3 DNA: TGTGCCAGCAGCCTTAACGGACAGGCCACAGATACGCAGTATTTT
CDR3 protein: CASSLNGQATDTQYF

clone size: .
V gene: TRBV4-1
D gene: TRBD1
J gene: TRBJ2-7
CDR3 DNA: TGCGCCAGCAGCCAGTCAGGGGGTTGGTCCTACGAGCAGTACTTC
CDR3 protein: CASSQSGGWSYEQYF

clone size: .
V gene: TRBV7-8
D gene: .
J gene: TRBJ1-1
CDR3 DNA: TGTGCCAGCAAGCTGACCGCGAACACTGAAGCTTTCTTT
CDR3 protein: CASKLTANTEAFF

clone size: .
V gene: TRBV4-1
D gene: .
J gene: TRBJ2-2
CDR3 DNA: TGCGCCTTTAGGGACGCGAACACCGGGGAGCTGTTTTTT
CDR3 protein: CAFRDANTGELFF

clone size: .
V gene: TRBV27
D gene: TRBD2
J gene: TRBJ2-3
CDR3 DNA: TGTGCCAGCAGCCCCCCGGGACTACCCGGCGCGTATACGCAGTATTTT
CDR3 protein: CASSPPGLPGAYTQYF

clone size: .
V gene: TRBV10-3
D gene: TRBD1
J gene: TRBJ2-3
CDR3 DNA: TGTGCCATCAGAGGGAGGGACAGGGGTGAGGATACGCAGTATTTT
CDR3 protein: CAIRGRDRGEDTQYF

clone size: .
V gene: TRBV13
D gene: TRBD1
J gene: TRBJ1-2
CDR3 DNA: TGTGCCAGCAGCTTATTGACAATCTCCGGACAGGCAAACTATGGCTACACCTTC
CDR3 protein: CASSLLTISGQANYGYTF

clone size: .
V gene: TRBV7-9
D gene: .
J gene: TRBJ1-6
CDR3 DNA: TGTGCCAGCGGACGGCGAGATAATTCACCCCTCCACTTT
CDR3 protein: CASGRRDNSPLHF

clone size: .
V gene: TRBV6-6
D gene: .
J gene: TRBJ1-5
CDR3 DNA: TGTGCCAGCAGTTACTCGTCCGAAGATCAGCCCCAGCATTTT
CDR3 protein: CASSYSSEDQPQHF

clone size: .
V gene: TRBV24-1
D gene: .
J gene: TRBJ2-7
CDR3 DNA: TGTGCCACCACTCTCCGCTCCTACGAGCAGTACTTC
CDR3 protein: CATTLRSYEQYF

clone size: .
V gene: TRBV14
D gene: TRBD1
J gene: TRBJ2-7
CDR3 DNA: TGTGCCAGCAGCTATGGACAGGTTAGCTCCTACGAGCAGTACTTC
CDR3 protein: CASSYGQVSSYEQYF

clone size: .
V gene: TRBV6-5
D gene: TRBD2
J gene: TRBJ2-7
CDR3 DNA: TGTGCCATCGAGCCTTGGACTAGCCACGAGCAGTACTTC
CDR3 protein: CAIEPWTSHEQYF

clone size: .
V gene: TRBV27
D gene: .
J gene: TRBJ2-4
CDR3 DNA: TGTGCCAGCAAGACATTAGCCAAAAACATTCAGTACTTC
CDR3 protein: CASKTLAKNIQYF

clone size: .
V gene: TRBV6-1
D gene: .
J gene: TRBJ1-5
CDR3 DNA: TGTGCCAGCAGTGCCGGGCTTCAGTATAGCAATCAGCCCCAGCATTTT
CDR3 protein: CASSAGLQYSNQPQHF

clone size: .
V gene: TRBV13
D gene: .
J gene: TRBJ1-3
CDR3 DNA: TGTGCCAGCAGCTTATGGGGTGGAAACACCATATATTTT
CDR3 protein: CASSLWGGNTIYF

clone size: .
V gene: TRBV7-3
D gene: .
J gene: TRBJ1-1
CDR3 DNA: TGTGCCAGCAGCTTAGGGCAGGGTAAGAACACTGAAGCTTTCTTT
CDR3 protein: CASSLGQGKNTEAFF

clone size: once
V gene: TRBV28
D gene: .
J gene: TRBJ1-2
CDR3 DNA: TGTGCCAGCAGTTCCCCCGGGCGATACTATGGCTACACCTTC
CDR3 protein: CASSSPGRYYGYTF

clone size: .
V gene: TRBV15
D gene: TRBD1
J gene: TRBJ1-1
CDR3 DNA: TGTGCCACCAGCACCGCCGGGGACAGGAGGAACACTGAAGCTTTCTTT
CDR3 protein: CATSTAGDRRNTEAFF

clone size: .
V gene: TRBV7-2
D gene: TRBD1
J gene: TRBJ1-1
CDR3 DNA: TGTGCCAGCAGCATTCTAGGGACAGGCGCTGAAGCTTTCTTT
CDR3 protein: CASSILGTGAEAFF

clone size: once
V gene: TRBV2
D gene: .
J gene: TRBJ2-1
CDR3 DNA: TGTGCCAGCAGTGAAACCCCAAATGAGCAGTTCTTC
CDR3 protein: CASSETPNEQFF

clone size: .
V gene: TRBV20-1
D gene: .
J gene: TRBJ2-5
CDR3 DNA: TGCAGTGCTAGTAGTCCGGGTGAGACCCAGTACTTC
CDR3 protein: CSASSPGETQYF

clone size: .
V gene: TRBV2
D gene: .
J gene: TRBJ2-5
CDR3 DNA: TGTGCCAGCAGTAGGGGAGAGACCCAGTACTTC
CDR3 protein: CASSRGETQYF

clone size: .
V gene: TRBV28
D gene: .
J gene: TRBJ1-1
CDR3 DNA: TGTGCCAGCAGTTTGGGGCTGACTGAAGCTTTCTTT
CDR3 protein: CASSLGLTEAFF

clone size: .
V gene: TRBV6-5
D gene: .
J gene: TRBJ1-1
CDR3 DNA: TGTGCCAGCAGTTTAGAGGGAAACACTGAAGCTTTCTTT
CDR3 protein: CASSLEGNTEAFF

clone size: .
V gene: TRBV3-1/TRBV3-2
D gene: .
J gene: TRBJ2-1
CDR3 DNA: TGTGCCAGCAGCCAGTTCGAGGGGCGATACAATGAGCAGTTCTTC
CDR3 protein: CASSQFEGRYNEQFF

clone size: .
V gene: TRBV7-3
D gene: .
J gene: TRBJ2-2
CDR3 DNA: TGTGCCAGCAGCGCCTTGTCAGGGTCCGGGGAGCTGTTTTTT
CDR3 protein: CASSALSGSGELFF

clone size: .
V gene: TRBV28
D gene: .
J gene: TRBJ1-2
CDR3 DNA: TGTGCCAGCAGCCCATCACAGGGCTATGGCTACACCTTC
CDR3 protein: CASSPSQGYGYTF

clone size: few
V gene: TRBV3-1/TRBV3-2
D gene: .
J gene: TRBJ1-3
CDR3 DNA: TGTGCCAGCAGCCAATCGTCTGGAAACACCATATATTTT
CDR3 protein: CASSQSSGNTIYF

clone size: .
V gene: TRBV4-2
D gene: TRBD1
J gene: TRBJ2-1
CDR3 DNA: TGTGCCAGCAGCCACAGGGGACAGGGGCTTGAGCAGTTCTTC
CDR3 protein: CASSHRGQGLEQFF